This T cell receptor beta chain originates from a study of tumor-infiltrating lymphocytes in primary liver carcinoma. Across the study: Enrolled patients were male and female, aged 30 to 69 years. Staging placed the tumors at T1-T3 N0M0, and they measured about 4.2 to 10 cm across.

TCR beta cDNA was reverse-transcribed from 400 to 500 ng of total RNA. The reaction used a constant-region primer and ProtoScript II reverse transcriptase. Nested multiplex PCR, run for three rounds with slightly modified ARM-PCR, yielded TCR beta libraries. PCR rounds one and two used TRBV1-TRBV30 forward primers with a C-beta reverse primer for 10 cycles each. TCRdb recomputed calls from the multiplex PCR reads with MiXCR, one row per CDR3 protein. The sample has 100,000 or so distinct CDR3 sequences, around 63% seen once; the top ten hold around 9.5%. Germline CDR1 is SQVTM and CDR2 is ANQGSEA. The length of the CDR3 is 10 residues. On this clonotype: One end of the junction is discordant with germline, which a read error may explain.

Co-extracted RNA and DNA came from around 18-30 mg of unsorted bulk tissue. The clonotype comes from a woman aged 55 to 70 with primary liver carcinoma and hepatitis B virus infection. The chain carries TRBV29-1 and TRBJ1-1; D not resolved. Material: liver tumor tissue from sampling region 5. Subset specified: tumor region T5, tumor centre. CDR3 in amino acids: CNVEEAEAFF. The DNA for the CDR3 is TGCAACGTTGAGGAGGCTGAAGCTTTCTTT. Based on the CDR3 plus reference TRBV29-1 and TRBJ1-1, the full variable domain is SAVISQKPSRDICQRGTSLTIQCQVDSQVTMMFWYRQQPGQSLTLIATANQGSEATYESGFVIDKFPISRPNLTFSTLTVSNMSPEDSSIYLCNVEEAEAFFGQGTRLTVV.